This is a list of T cell receptor beta chains from one sample in a study of T cells in Graves' hyperthyroidism and ophthalmopathy. In TCRdb, the multiplex PCR reads were re-called with MiXCR into one record per CDR3 protein. The sample records more than 300,000 distinct CDR3 sequences, approximately 18% being singletons. The source material was blood. Source of these receptors: a woman in her 30s with Graves' hyperthyroidism that later progressed to Graves' ophthalmopathy. CDR3s leave out the opening cysteine and the closing phenylalanine or tryptophan.

J gene	CDR3 length	V gene	CDR3 protein
TRBJ1-4	12	TRBV20-1	SARVGQGGEKLF
TRBJ2-5	14	TRBV5-1	ASSPGTSGSWETQY
TRBJ1-5	12	TRBV20-1	SARGSAGPQPQH
TRBJ2-7	12	TRBV20-1	SASTGTSTYEQY
TRBJ2-7	13	TRBV7-9	ASSSAGPRPYEQY
TRBJ2-7	12	TRBV5-6	ASSLKGTSREQY
TRBJ2-5	16	TRBV2	ASSRQRDTLVNQETQY
TRBJ2-3	13	TRBV28	ASSLEQASTDTQY
TRBJ1-2	11	TRBV5-5	ASSLGHSYGYT
TRBJ2-2	13	TRBV20-1	SARKFVPNTGELF
TRBJ2-2	15	TRBV11-2	ASSLDPRTGGGGELF
TRBJ1-5	14	TRBV28	ASSLRGGISNQPQH
TRBJ2-3	19	TRBV28	ASSSPTSGGAYNLRTDTQY
TRBJ2-1	10	TRBV5-1	ASSLQDNEQF